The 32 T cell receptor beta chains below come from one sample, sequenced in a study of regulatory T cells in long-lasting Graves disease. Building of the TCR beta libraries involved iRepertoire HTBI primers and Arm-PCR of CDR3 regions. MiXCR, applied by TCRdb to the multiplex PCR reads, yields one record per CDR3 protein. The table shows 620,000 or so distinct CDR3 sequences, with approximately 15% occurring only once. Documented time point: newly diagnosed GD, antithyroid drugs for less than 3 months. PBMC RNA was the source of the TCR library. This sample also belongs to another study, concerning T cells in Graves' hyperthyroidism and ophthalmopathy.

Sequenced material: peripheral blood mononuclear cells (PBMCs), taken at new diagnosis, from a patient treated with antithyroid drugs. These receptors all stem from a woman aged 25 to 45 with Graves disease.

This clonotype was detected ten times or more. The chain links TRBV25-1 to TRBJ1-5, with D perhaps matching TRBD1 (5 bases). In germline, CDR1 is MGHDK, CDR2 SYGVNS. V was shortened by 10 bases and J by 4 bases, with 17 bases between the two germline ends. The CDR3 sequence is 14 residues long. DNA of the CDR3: TGTGCCACCCGAAGCCAGGGAGAGAATCAGCCCCAGCATTTT. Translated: CATRSQGENQPQHF.

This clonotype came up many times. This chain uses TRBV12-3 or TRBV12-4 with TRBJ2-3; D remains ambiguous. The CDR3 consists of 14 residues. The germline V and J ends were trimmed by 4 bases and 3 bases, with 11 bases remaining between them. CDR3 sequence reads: CASSSVTGTDTQYF. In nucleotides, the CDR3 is TGTGCCAGCAGTTCGGTCACTGGGACAGATACGCAGTATTTT.

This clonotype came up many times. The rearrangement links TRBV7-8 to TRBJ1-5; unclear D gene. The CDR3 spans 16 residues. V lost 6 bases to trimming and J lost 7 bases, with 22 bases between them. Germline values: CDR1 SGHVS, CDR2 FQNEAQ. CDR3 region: CASRRSYGQKGQPQHF. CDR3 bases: TGTGCCAGCAGGCGTTCGTACGGGCAGAAAGGGCAGCCCCAGCATTTT.

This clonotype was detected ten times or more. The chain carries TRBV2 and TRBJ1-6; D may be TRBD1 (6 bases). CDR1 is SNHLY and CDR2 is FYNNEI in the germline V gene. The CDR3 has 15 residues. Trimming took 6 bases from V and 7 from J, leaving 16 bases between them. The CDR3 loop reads CASSLDRNLNSPLHF. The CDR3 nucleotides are TGTGCCAGCAGCTTGGACAGAAACTTAAATTCACCCCTCCACTTT.

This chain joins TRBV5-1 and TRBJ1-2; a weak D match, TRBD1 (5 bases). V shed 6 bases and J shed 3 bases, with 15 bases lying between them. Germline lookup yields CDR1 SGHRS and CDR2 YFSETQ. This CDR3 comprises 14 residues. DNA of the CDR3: TGCGCCAGCACCGCGGTCGGGGGTGACTATGGCTACACCTTC. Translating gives CASTAVGGDYGYTF.

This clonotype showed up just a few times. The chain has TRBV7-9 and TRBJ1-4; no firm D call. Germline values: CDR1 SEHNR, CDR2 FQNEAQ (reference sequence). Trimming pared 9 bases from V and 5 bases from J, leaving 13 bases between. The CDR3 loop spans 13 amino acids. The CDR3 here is CASELDPNEKLFF. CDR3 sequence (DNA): TGTGCCAGTGAATTAGACCCAAATGAAAAACTGTTTTTT.

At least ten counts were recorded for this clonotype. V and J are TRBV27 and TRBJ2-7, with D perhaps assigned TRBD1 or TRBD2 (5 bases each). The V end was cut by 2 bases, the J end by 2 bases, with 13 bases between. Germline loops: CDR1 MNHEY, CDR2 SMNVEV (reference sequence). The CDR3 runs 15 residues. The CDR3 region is CASSLASGTPYEQYF. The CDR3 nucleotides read TGTGCCAGCAGTTTAGCCTCCGGGACCCCCTACGAGCAGTACTTC.

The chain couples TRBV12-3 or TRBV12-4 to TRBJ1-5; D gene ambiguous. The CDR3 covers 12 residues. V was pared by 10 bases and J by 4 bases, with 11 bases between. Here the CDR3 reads CATATGNQPQHF. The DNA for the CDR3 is TGTGCCACCGCGACGGGTAATCAGCCCCAGCATTTT.

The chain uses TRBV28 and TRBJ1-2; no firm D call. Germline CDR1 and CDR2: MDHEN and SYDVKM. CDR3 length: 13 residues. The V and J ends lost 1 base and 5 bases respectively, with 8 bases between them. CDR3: CASSLSHTYGYTF. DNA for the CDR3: TGTGCCAGCAGTTTATCCCACACGTATGGCTACACCTTC.

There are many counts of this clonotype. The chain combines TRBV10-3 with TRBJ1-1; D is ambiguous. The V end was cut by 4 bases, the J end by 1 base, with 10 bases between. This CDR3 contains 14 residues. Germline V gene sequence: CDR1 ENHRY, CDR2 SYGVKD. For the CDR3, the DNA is TGTGCCATCAGTGGACACCAGTGGAACACTGAAGCTTTCTTT. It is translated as CAISGHQWNTEAFF.

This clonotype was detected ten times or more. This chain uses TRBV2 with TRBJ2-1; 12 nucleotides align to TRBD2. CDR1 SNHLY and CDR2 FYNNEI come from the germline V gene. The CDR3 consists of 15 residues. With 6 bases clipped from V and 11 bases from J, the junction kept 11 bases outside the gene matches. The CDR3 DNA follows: TGTGCCAGCAGCGATGGACTAGCGGGACTGATAAAGCAGTTCTTC. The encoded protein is CASSDGLAGLIKQFF.

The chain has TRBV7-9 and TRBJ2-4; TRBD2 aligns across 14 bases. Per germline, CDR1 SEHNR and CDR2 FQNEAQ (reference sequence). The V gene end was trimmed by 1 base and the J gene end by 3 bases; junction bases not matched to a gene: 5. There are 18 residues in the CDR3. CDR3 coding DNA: TGTGCCAGCAGCTTAGGGACTAGCGGGGGGCGGGGCAAAAACATTCAGTACTTC. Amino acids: CASSLGTSGGRGKNIQYF.

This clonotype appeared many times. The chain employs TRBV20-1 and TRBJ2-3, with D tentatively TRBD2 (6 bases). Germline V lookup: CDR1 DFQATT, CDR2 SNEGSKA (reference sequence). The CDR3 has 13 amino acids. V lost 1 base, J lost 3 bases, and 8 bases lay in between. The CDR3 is CSARALATDTQYF. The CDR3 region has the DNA TGCAGTGCTAGAGCCCTAGCGACAGATACGCAGTATTTT.

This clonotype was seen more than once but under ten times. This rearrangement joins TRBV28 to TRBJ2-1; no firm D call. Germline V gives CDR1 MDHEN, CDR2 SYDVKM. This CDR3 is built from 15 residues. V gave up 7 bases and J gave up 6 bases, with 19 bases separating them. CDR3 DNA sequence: TGTGCCAGCACCCTAGGGTCCAAGGGAAGCAATGAGCAGTTCTTC. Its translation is CASTLGSKGSNEQFF. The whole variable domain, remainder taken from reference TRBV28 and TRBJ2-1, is DVKVTQSSRYLVKRTGEKVFLECVQDMDHENMFWYRQDPGLGLRLIYFSYDVKMKEKGDIPEGYSVSREKKERFSLILESASTNQTSMYLCASTLGSKGSNEQFFGPGTRLTVL.

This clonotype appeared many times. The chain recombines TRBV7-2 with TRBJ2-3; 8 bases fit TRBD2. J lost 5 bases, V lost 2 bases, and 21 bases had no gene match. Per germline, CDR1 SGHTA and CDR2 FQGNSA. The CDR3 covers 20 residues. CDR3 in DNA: TGTGCCAGCAGCTTATTCAAAGGGGGAGTCGGGAGGGCCGTTAAAGATACGCAGTATTTT. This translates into CASSLFKGGVGRAVKDTQYF.

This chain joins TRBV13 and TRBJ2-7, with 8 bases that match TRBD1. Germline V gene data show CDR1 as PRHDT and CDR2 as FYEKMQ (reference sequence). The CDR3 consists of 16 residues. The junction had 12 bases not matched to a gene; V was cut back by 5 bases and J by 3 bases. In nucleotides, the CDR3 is TGTGCCAGCAGCACCCCCCAGGGGGCGGGAATCTACGAGCAGTACTTC. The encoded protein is CASSTPQGAGIYEQYF.

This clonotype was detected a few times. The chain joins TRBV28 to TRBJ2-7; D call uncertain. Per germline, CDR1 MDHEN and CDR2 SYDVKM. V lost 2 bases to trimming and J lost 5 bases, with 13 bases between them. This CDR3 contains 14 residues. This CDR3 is CASSLAGAVHEQYF. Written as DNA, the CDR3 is TGTGCCAGCAGTTTAGCTGGAGCCGTCCACGAGCAGTACTTC.

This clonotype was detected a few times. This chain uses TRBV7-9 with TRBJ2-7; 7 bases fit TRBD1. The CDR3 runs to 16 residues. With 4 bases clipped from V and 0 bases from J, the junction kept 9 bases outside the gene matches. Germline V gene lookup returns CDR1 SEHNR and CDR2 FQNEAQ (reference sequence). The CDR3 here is CASSSVDRDSSYEQYF. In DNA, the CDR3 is TGTGCCAGCAGCTCAGTGGACCGGGACAGCTCCTACGAGCAGTACTTC.

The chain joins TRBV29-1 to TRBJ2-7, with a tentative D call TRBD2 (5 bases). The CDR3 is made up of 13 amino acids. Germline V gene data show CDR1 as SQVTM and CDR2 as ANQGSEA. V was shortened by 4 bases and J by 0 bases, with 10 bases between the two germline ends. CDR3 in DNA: TGCAGCGTTGTCAGCGGAAGCTCCTACGAGCAGTACTTC. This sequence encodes CSVVSGSSYEQYF.

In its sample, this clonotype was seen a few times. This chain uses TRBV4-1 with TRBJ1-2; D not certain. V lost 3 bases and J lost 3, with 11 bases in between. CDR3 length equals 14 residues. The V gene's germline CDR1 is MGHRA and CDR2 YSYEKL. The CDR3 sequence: CASSQASGDYGYTF. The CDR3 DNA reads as TGCGCCAGCAGCCAGGCTTCAGGTGACTATGGCTACACCTTC.

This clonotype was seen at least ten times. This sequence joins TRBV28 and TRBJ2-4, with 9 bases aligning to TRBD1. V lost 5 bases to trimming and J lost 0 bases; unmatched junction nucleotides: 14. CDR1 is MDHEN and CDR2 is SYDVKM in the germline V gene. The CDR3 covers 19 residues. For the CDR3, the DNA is TGTGCCAGCAGTAACGCCGTGAGACAGGGGGGACTAGCCAAAAACATTCAGTACTTC. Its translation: CASSNAVRQGGLAKNIQYF.

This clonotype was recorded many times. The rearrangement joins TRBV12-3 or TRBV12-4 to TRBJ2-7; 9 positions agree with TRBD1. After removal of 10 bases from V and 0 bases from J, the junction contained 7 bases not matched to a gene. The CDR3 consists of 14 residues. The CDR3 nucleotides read TGTGCCACCTCAGACAGGGGGACCTCCTACGAGCAGTACTTC. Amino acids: CATSDRGTSYEQYF.

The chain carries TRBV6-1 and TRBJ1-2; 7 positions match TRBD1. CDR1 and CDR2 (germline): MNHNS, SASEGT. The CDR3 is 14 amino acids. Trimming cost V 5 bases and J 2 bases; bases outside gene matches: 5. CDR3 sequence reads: CASSPTTGNYGYTF. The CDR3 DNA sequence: TGTGCCAGCAGTCCCACGACAGGGAACTATGGCTACACCTTC.

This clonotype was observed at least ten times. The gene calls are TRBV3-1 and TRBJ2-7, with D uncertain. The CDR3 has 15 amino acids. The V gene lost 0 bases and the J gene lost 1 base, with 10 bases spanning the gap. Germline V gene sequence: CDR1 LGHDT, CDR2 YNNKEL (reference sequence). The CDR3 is CASSQDSSPSYEQYF. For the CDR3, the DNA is TGTGCCAGCAGCCAAGACTCGTCCCCTTCCTACGAGCAGTACTTC.

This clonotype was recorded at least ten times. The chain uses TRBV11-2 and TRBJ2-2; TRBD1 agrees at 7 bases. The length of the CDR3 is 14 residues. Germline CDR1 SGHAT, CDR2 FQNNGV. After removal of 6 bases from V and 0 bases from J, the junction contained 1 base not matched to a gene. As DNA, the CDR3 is TGTGCCAGCAGTGGGACAGCGAACACCGGGGAGCTGTTTTTT. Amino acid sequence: CASSGTANTGELFF.

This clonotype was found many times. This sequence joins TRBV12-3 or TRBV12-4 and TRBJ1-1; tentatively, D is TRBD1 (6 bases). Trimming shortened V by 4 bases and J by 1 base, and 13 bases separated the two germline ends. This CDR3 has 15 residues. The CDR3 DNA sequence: TGTGCCAGCAGTTGGGATTTACAGGGGAACACTGAAGCTTTCTTT. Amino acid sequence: CASSWDLQGNTEAFF.

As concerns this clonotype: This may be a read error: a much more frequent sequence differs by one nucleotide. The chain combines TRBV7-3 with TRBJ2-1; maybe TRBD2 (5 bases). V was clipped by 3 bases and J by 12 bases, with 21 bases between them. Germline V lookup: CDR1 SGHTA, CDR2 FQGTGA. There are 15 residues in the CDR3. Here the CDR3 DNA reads TGTGCCAGCAGCTTGGTGGGAGCCCCGGAGGTGTGGCAGTTCTTC. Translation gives CASSLVGAPEVWQFF. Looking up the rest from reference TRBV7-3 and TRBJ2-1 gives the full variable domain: GAGVSQTPSNKVTEKGKYVELRCDPISGHTALYWYRQSLGQGPEFLIYFQGTGAADDSGLPNDRFFAVRPEGSVSTLKIQRTERGDSAVYLCASSLVGAPEVWQFFGPGTRLTVL.

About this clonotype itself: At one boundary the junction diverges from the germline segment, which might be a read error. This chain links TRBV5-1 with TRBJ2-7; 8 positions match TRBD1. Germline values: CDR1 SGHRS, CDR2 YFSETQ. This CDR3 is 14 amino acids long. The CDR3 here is CACSLRTGTYEQYF. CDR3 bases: TGCGCCTGCAGCCTAAGGACAGGGACCTACGAGCAGTACTTC.

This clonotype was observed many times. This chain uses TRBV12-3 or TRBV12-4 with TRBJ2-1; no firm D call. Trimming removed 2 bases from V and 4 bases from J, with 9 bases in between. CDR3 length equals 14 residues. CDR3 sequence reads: CASSLYGQYNEQFF. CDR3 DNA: TGTGCCAGCAGTTTATATGGTCAATACAATGAGCAGTTCTTC.

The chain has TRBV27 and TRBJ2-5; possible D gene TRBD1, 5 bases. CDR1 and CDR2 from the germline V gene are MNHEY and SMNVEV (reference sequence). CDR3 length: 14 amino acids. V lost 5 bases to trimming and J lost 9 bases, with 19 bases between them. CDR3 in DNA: TGTGCCAGCAGTCCCTACCCCGACAGAAAGTCCCAGTACTTC. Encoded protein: CASSPYPDRKSQYF.

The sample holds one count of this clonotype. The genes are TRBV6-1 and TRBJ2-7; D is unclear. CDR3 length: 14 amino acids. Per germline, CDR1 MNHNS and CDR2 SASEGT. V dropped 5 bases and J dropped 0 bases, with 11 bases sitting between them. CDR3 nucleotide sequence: TGTGCCAGCAGTCCCCTTAGGAGCTCCTACGAGCAGTACTTC. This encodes CASSPLRSSYEQYF.

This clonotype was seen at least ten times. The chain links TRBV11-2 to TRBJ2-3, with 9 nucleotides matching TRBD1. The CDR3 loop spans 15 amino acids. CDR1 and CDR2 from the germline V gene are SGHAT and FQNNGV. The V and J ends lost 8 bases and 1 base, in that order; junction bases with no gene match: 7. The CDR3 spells CASGSGQGRTDTQYF. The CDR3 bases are TGTGCCAGCGGTTCGGGACAGGGCCGCACAGATACGCAGTATTTT.